Presented here are 20 T cell receptor beta chains from one specimen sequenced in a study of T cell responses to AZD1222 COVID-19 vaccine. Produced via immunoSEQ multiplex PCR; TCRdb's table is partial and in-frame only. The sample has more than 80,000 clones; 70% to 90% are singletons. The sample consisted of peripheral blood, taken 28 days after the second AZD1222 dose. All receptors come from an adult who received the AZD1222 COVID-19 vaccine.

CDR3: CASTPLAESGYTF. The CDR3 DNA reads TGTGCCAGTACCCCCTTGGCGGAGAGTGGCTACACCTTC. This rearrangement joins TRBV19 to TRBJ1-2; unclear D gene. Trimming left V 7 bases short and J 7 bases short, with 16 bases between. Per germline, CDR1 LNHDA and CDR2 SQIVND (reference sequence). This CDR3 has 13 residues. The complete variable domain, with remaining parts taken from reference TRBV19 and TRBJ1-2, reads DGGITQSPKYLFRKEGQNVTLSCEQNLNHDAMYWYRQDPGQGLRLIYYSQIVNDFQKGDIAEGYSVSREKKESFPLTVTSAQKNPTAFYLCASTPLAESGYTFGSGTRLTVV.

The rearrangement links TRBV4-2 to TRBJ1-4; 7 bases align to TRBD1. The CDR3 sequence is 16 residues long. CDR1 LGHNA and CDR2 YNFKEQ come from the germline V gene. The V and J ends lost 3 bases and 5 bases, in that order; junction bases with no gene match: 9. CDR3 DNA: TGTGCCAGCAGCCATGCCCCGGGACAGATAAATGAAAAACTGTTTTTT. Encoded protein: CASSHAPGQINEKLFF.

This rearrangement joins TRBV6-1 to TRBJ2-2; tentatively, D is TRBD1 (7 bases). The CDR3 runs to 14 residues. CDR1 is MNHNS and CDR2 is SASEGT in the germline V gene. Trimming pared 7 bases from V and 4 bases from J, leaving 13 bases between. Written as DNA, the CDR3 is TGTGCCAGCAAAACAGGGGAGGTCACCGGGGAGCTGTTTTTT. It specifies CASKTGEVTGELFF.

The J gene is TRBJ1-2, the V gene TRBV10-3, with D hard to call. This CDR3 is 11 amino acids long. The germline V gene encodes CDR1 ENHRY and CDR2 SYGVKD. V shed 5 bases and J shed 3 bases, with 4 bases lying between them. The CDR3 sequence: CAISKDYGYTF. DNA for the CDR3: TGTGCCATCAGTAAAGACTATGGCTACACCTTC.

This clone has just a few counts. V is TRBV10-2 and J is TRBJ1-5; tentatively, D is TRBD1 (5 bases). In germline, CDR1 is WSHSY, CDR2 SAAADI. Trimming stripped 8 bases from V and 7 bases from J, with 15 bases between. The CDR3 totals 13 residues. The CDR3 region has the DNA TGCGCCAGCGTTTACGGGGCCGGGCAGCCCCAGCATTTT. Its protein product is CASVYGAGQPQHF.

V and J are TRBV19 and TRBJ2-1; possible D gene TRBD2, 5 bases. The V gene lost 7 bases and the J gene lost 0 bases, with 16 bases spanning the gap. The CDR3 has 16 residues. Per the germline V gene, CDR1 is LNHDA and CDR2 is SQIVND (reference sequence). CDR3: CASTLEGVYSYNEQFF. As DNA, the CDR3 is TGTGCCAGTACCCTAGAGGGAGTCTACTCCTACAATGAGCAGTTCTTC.

The CDR3 loop reads CATSDTNQPQHF. In nucleotides, the CDR3 is TGTGCCACCAGTGATACTAATCAGCCCCAGCATTTT. The rearrangement joins TRBV24-1 to TRBJ1-5; D ambiguous. Germline V lookup: CDR1 KGHDR, CDR2 SFDVKD. The CDR3 has 12 residues. Trimming shortened V by 3 bases and J by 4 bases, and 3 bases separated the two germline ends.

The gene calls are TRBV7-9 and TRBJ1-6; TRBD1 matches 7 bases. The J segment lost 8 bases and the V segment lost 3 bases, leaving 4 bases of the junction unmatched. Germline assignment: CDR1 SEHNR and CDR2 FQNEAQ (reference sequence). The CDR3 is 14 amino acids. The CDR3 coding sequence is TGTGCCAGCAGCTTCGACAGGGACTATTCACCCCTCCACTTT. It codes for CASSFDRDYSPLHF.

This clone has just a few counts. This rearrangement joins TRBV19 to TRBJ2-3; 14 bases align to TRBD2. V was pared by 5 bases and J by 4 bases, with 5 bases of the junction left unmatched. This CDR3 region has 16 residues. From germline, CDR1 is LNHDA and CDR2 SQIVND (reference sequence). The CDR3 DNA is TGTGCCAGTAGTCGACTAGCGGGAGGGCAGGCAGATACGCAGTATTTT. The encoded protein is CASSRLAGGQADTQYF.

This rearrangement joins TRBV7-9 to TRBJ1-2; 7 nucleotides match TRBD1. The CDR3 sequence is 14 residues long. In germline, CDR1 is SEHNR, CDR2 FQNEAQ (reference sequence). With 8 bases clipped from V and 4 bases from J, the junction kept 10 bases outside the gene matches. CDR3 in DNA: TGTGCCAGCGGAGGGCAAGGGGGCATCTATGGCTACACCTTC. As protein: CASGGQGGIYGYTF.

This clone was counted between two and nine times. This rearrangement joins TRBV13 to TRBJ1-2, with no clear D. The CDR3 consists of 13 residues. Germline lookup yields CDR1 PRHDT and CDR2 FYEKMQ (reference sequence). CDR3 bases: TGTGCGAGCGGGTTAAGAAACAGCTATGGCTACACCTTC. Translation: CASGLRNSYGYTF.

The chain carries TRBV7-3 and TRBJ2-1, with D perhaps TRBD1 or TRBD2 (5 bases each). Germline CDR1 and CDR2: SGHTA and FQGTGA. This CDR3 contains 15 residues. Trimming pared 6 bases from V and 5 bases from J, leaving 17 bases between. The CDR3 bases are TGTGCCAGCAGTGAGATTAGGTTGGGGGACAATGAGCAGTTCTTC. Its translation: CASSEIRLGDNEQFF.

The V and J genes are TRBV9 and TRBJ2-5, with a tentative D call TRBD2 (6 bases). V lost 0 bases to trimming and J lost 7 bases, with 16 bases between them. The CDR3 runs 15 residues. Germline V CDR1 and CDR2: SGDLS, YYNGEE. For the CDR3, the DNA is TGTGCCAGCAGCGTAGGTGGGGGGATGAAAGGGACCCAGTACTTC. This encodes CASSVGGGMKGTQYF.

The chain carries TRBV5-1 and TRBJ2-2; 9 nucleotides match TRBD2. The CDR3 covers 16 residues. J gave up 2 bases and V 0 bases, and 2 bases lay outside the gene matches. Germline-derived CDR1 and CDR2 are SGHRS and YFSETQ. CDR3 coding DNA: TGCGCCAGCAGCTTGGCCCTAGCGGGAAACACCGGGGAGCTGTTTTTT. Its protein is CASSLALAGNTGELFF.

V and J are TRBV5-4 and TRBJ2-3, with 10 bases identical to TRBD2. With 0 bases clipped from V and 1 base from J, the junction kept 8 bases outside the gene matches. The length of the CDR3 is 18 residues. Germline values: CDR1 SGHNT, CDR2 YYREEE (reference sequence). The CDR3 spells CASSLDTSGTMGTDTQYF. In nucleotides, the CDR3 is TGTGCCAGCAGCTTGGATACTAGCGGGACCATGGGCACAGATACGCAGTATTTT.

This clone was seen just once. This chain joins TRBV5-8 and TRBJ2-3; no reliable D call. The ends were cut back, 3 bases at V and 7 bases at J, with 12 bases in the middle. The CDR3 covers 13 residues. Germline V lookup: CDR1 SGHTS, CDR2 YDEGEE. The CDR3 nucleotides read TGTGCCAGCAGCTACCGGGCTGCAAATACGCAGTATTTT. Protein: CASSYRAANTQYF.

The CDR3 loop reads CASVIDGDNEQFF. The CDR3 DNA is TGTGCCAGCGTTATCGACGGAGACAATGAGCAGTTCTTC. The chain joins TRBV2 to TRBJ2-1, with unresolved D. Trimming cost V 8 bases and J 5 bases, with 13 bases left between them. CDR3 length equals 13 residues. Germline V lookup: CDR1 SNHLY, CDR2 FYNNEI.

This clone was seen a handful of times. The chain has TRBV10-3 and TRBJ2-2; 7 bases are shared with TRBD2. Germline V gene lookup returns CDR1 ENHRY and CDR2 SYGVKD. CDR3 size: 15 residues. With V trimmed by 3 bases and J by 3 bases, 4 bases remained unmatched. The CDR3 sequence is CAISDVGGDTGELFF. For the CDR3, the DNA is TGTGCCATCAGTGACGTGGGGGGGGACACCGGGGAGCTGTTTTTT.

J is TRBJ2-2 and V is TRBV7-3; possibly TRBD2 for D (7 bases). In germline, CDR1 is SGHTA, CDR2 FQGTGA. The CDR3 length is 16 residues. V was clipped by 4 bases and J by 0 bases, with 12 bases between them. The CDR3 loop is CASSSSGGPNTGELFF. As DNA, the CDR3 is TGTGCCAGCAGCTCCTCGGGGGGCCCGAACACCGGGGAGCTGTTTTTT.

This rearrangement joins TRBV29-1 to TRBJ2-1, with D perhaps matching TRBD2 (6 bases). Germline V CDR1 and CDR2: SQVTM, ANQGSEA. The germline V and J ends were trimmed by 4 bases and 8 bases, with 18 bases remaining between them. This CDR3 contains 14 residues. CDR3 coding DNA: TGCAGCGTTGCTCACCCTGGGGCGGGGCATGAGCAGTTCTTC. Translated: CSVAHPGAGHEQFF.